Shown below are 11 T cell receptor beta chains from a single sample sequenced in a study of T cell changes during pregnancy in multiple sclerosis. The repertoire was sequenced with immunoSEQ multiplex PCR; TCRdb's copy has only in-frame clones and lacks some. The sample yields around 80,000 clones, nearly 95% seen once. Sample: peripheral blood, taken in the second trimester of pregnancy. Receptors were obtained from a female donor with multiple sclerosis, enrolled in a pregnancy study.

This clone was detected a few times. Here the CDR3 DNA reads TGTGCCAGCAGCTTAGGATCCCAGCGGGGAGAGACCCAGTACTTC. It translates to CASSLGSQRGETQYF. V and J are TRBV7-2 and TRBJ2-5; 7 nucleotides align to TRBD2. The CDR3 has 15 residues. The V segment lost 1 base and the J segment 4 bases; nucleotides outside the gene matches: 6. Germline V gene sequence: CDR1 SGHTA, CDR2 FQGNSA.

The chain joins TRBV7-9 to TRBJ2-5; TRBD1 matches 7 bases. Looked up from germline, CDR1 is SEHNR and CDR2 is FQNEAQ (reference sequence). The junction had 7 bases not matched to a gene; V was cut back by 8 bases and J by 1 base. The CDR3 length is 14 residues. CDR3 residues: CASEVGGVQETQYF. Here the CDR3 DNA reads TGTGCCAGCGAGGTAGGGGGCGTCCAAGAGACCCAGTACTTC.

The V and J genes are TRBV27 and TRBJ2-7, with 10 bases that match TRBD1. After removal of 5 bases from V and 3 bases from J, the junction contained 4 bases not matched to a gene. Germline V CDR1 and CDR2: MNHEY, SMNVEV (reference sequence). The CDR3 is 14 amino acids. CDR3 region: CASSPGTGVYEQYF. The CDR3 DNA follows: TGTGCCAGCAGTCCAGGGACAGGGGTCTACGAGCAGTACTTC.

The chain has TRBV5-1 and TRBJ2-3; 10 bases map to TRBD2. Per the germline V gene, CDR1 is SGHRS and CDR2 is YFSETQ. J gave up 3 bases and V 6 bases, and 7 bases lay outside the gene matches. CDR3 size: 15 residues. CDR3 nucleotides: TGCGCCAGCAAAGAAAATAGCGGGAGGACAGATACGCAGTATTTT. Translated, it gives CASKENSGRTDTQYF.

This chain joins TRBV4-2 and TRBJ1-3, with D unclear. Germline CDR1 LGHNA, CDR2 YNFKEQ. The CDR3 runs to 13 residues. Trimming stripped 0 bases from V and 4 bases from J, with 4 bases between. CDR3 DNA: TGTGCCAGCAGCCAAGATCGGGGAAACACCATATATTTT. It yields the protein CASSQDRGNTIYF.

The chain has TRBV19 and TRBJ2-2; 8 bases fit TRBD1. After removal of 5 bases from V and 0 bases from J, the junction contained 5 bases not matched to a gene. The V gene's germline CDR1 is LNHDA and CDR2 SQIVND (reference sequence). The CDR3 covers 16 residues. The CDR3 bases are TGTGCCAGTAGTGTCCTACAGGGGGCGAACACCGGGGAGCTGTTTTTT. It specifies CASSVLQGANTGELFF.

This clone was observed a few times. The V gene is TRBV5-4, the J gene TRBJ2-1, with 9 bases identical to TRBD2. V shed 4 bases, J shed 3 bases, and the junction held 5 bases outside the gene matches. This CDR3 has 15 amino acids. The germline V gene encodes CDR1 SGHNT and CDR2 YYREEE (reference sequence). The DNA of the CDR3 is TGTGCCAGCAGCCACGCGGGAGGGATCTACAATGAGCAGTTCTTC. Its protein is CASSHAGGIYNEQFF.

The chain is built from TRBV27 and TRBJ1-5, with 8 bases lining up with TRBD1. With 6 bases clipped from V and 7 bases from J, the junction kept 8 bases outside the gene matches. CDR1 and CDR2 from the germline V gene are MNHEY and SMNVEV (reference sequence). The CDR3 length is 14 residues. CDR3 in DNA: TGTGCCAGCAGCATTCAGGGGGCAGGACAGCCCCAGCATTTT. Amino acid sequence: CASSIQGAGQPQHF.

This clone occurred once. This chain links TRBV7-6 with TRBJ2-3; D is unclear. The V end was cut by 0 bases, the J end by 0 bases, with 13 bases between. This CDR3 is 17 amino acids long. The germline CDR1 and CDR2 sequences are SGHVS and FNYEAQ. CDR3 nucleotides: TGTGCCAGCAGCTTAGCGTACCAGCGAAAGAGCACAGATACGCAGTATTTT. This translates into CASSLAYQRKSTDTQYF.

J is TRBJ2-2 and V is TRBV9; D is uncertain. V was cut by 0 bases and J by 7 bases, with 4 bases left in between. This CDR3 region has 12 residues. Germline CDR1 SGDLS, CDR2 YYNGEE. The CDR3 region is CASSVVHGELFF. CDR3 DNA sequence: TGTGCCAGCAGCGTAGTTCACGGGGAGCTGTTTTTT.

The gene calls are TRBV6-1 and TRBJ2-1; 7 bases agree with TRBD2. V gave up 1 base and J gave up 0 bases; unmatched junction bases: 3. Germline V gene data show CDR1 as MNHNS and CDR2 as SASEGT. The CDR3 contains 16 residues. DNA of the CDR3: TGTGCCAGCAGTGAAGGTGGGGGGGGCTCCTACAATGAGCAGTTCTTC. It yields the protein CASSEGGGGSYNEQFF.